A selection of T cell receptor beta chains follows, all from one sample in a study of blood T cell repertoires in COVID-19. Clones were sequenced by immunoSEQ multiplex PCR, and TCRdb holds only the in-frame ones, with some missing. The profile shows about 200,000 clones, around 82% of them singletons. Sequenced input: peripheral blood. Every receptor here comes from a woman in her 70s with acute or convalescent COVID-19. Each CDR3 is given with its conserved first and last residue. The D gene is left open where the match is weak. Clone size is shown for a subset of rows, as once, few, many or a class of expanded clone.

D,J,size,V,DNA,CDR3
TRBD1,TRBJ2-1,.,TRBV5-4,TGTGCCAGCAGCCAAGCCCGGACAGGGCTTACCTACAATGAGCAGTTCTTC,CASSQARTGLTYNEQFF
TRBD2,TRBJ2-3,once,TRBV27,TGTGCCAGCAGTCGCCTCAGGACTAGCACCACAGATACGCAGTATTTT,CASSRLRTSTTDTQYF
.,TRBJ1-1,.,TRBV19,TGTGCCAGTAGTTTTAGTAAGAACACTGAAGCTTTCTTT,CASSFSKNTEAFF
.,TRBJ2-1,.,TRBV3-1/TRBV3-2,TGTGCCAGCAGCCCTCGGGTGGGTGGGTCCTACAATGAGCAGTTCTTC,CASSPRVGGSYNEQFF
TRBD1,TRBJ2-5,few,TRBV27,TGTGCCAGCAGTCCCGGGACAGGGGGATGGGAGACCCAGTACTTC,CASSPGTGGWETQYF
.,TRBJ2-3,once,TRBV20-1,TGCAGTGCTAGTATAGGAGCAGGGGCAGATACGCAGTATTTT,CSASIGAGADTQYF
.,TRBJ1-3,few,TRBV9,TGTGCCAGCAGCGTCTCCCCCCCAAACACCATATATTTT,CASSVSPPNTIYF
TRBD1,TRBJ1-4,few,TRBV5-1,TGCGCCAGCAGCTCCCGGACAGGTTTTGAAAAACTGTTTTTT,CASSSRTGFEKLFF
TRBD1,TRBJ1-3,.,TRBV7-2,TGTGCCAGCAGTTCCTCCGGGACAGGCCTTTCTGGAAACACCATATATTTT,CASSSSGTGLSGNTIYF
.,TRBJ1-2,.,TRBV6-5,TGTGCCAGCAGTCCCACAGGAGACTATGGCTACACCTTC,CASSPTGDYGYTF
.,TRBJ2-7,.,TRBV25-1,TGTGCCAGCAGTTCGAGCTCCTACGAGCAGTACTTC,CASSSSSYEQYF
.,TRBJ2-5,.,TRBV10-1,TGCGCCAGCGGGACAACTCAAGAGACCCAGTACTTC,CASGTTQETQYF
TRBD2,TRBJ2-7,.,TRBV7-8,TGTGCCAGCAGCTTTCCCTCTAGCGGAAATCCCTCCGAGCAGTACTTC,CASSFPSSGNPSEQYF
TRBD1,TRBJ1-2,.,TRBV5-1,TGCGCCAGCAGCTTGGTGGGACAGGGATATGGCTACACCTTC,CASSLVGQGYGYTF
.,TRBJ1-1,.,TRBV19,TGTGCCAGTAGTATGGACAGATATATGAACACTGAAGCTTTCTTT,CASSMDRYMNTEAFF
TRBD1,TRBJ2-1,.,TRBV7-8,TGTGCCAGCACCACTGGGACAGGGAGATCCTACAATGAGCAGTTCTTC,CASTTGTGRSYNEQFF
TRBD2,TRBJ2-1,.,TRBV29-1,TGCAGCGTTGTGATGGGACTAGCTTGGGAGCAGTTCTTC,CSVVMGLAWEQFF
.,TRBJ1-1,.,TRBV5-5,TGTGCCAGCAGCGTTAGGCCAGGGGAAAACACTGAAGCTTTCTTT,CASSVRPGENTEAFF
TRBD1,TRBJ2-7,.,TRBV28,TGTGCCAGCACCCCGGCAGGGGGATACGAGCAGTACTTC,CASTPAGGYEQYF
.,TRBJ1-1,.,TRBV4-1,TGCGCCAGCAGCCAAGATCGTGGCCCTGAAGCTTTCTTT,CASSQDRGPEAFF
TRBD1,TRBJ2-5,.,TRBV5-6,TGTGCCAGCAGCTTGGACACAGGGGACCAAGAGACCCAGTACTTC,CASSLDTGDQETQYF
TRBD1,TRBJ1-6,.,TRBV2,TGTGCCAGCATCGGACAGGGGAGCTCCTATAATTCACCCCTCCACTTT,CASIGQGSSYNSPLHF
TRBD1,TRBJ1-2,.,TRBV30,TGTGCCTGGGGCAACAGGGGCTGTACCTTC,CAWGNRGCTF
.,TRBJ1-1,.,TRBV20-1,TGCAGTGCTAGTGAGGGCATTACAGGTTTTGAAGCTTTCTTT,CSASEGITGFEAFF
.,TRBJ1-3,.,TRBV7-2,TGTGCCAGCAGCTTAGTGCGGGTTCCGGGAAACACCATATATTTT,CASSLVRVPGNTIYF
.,TRBJ1-3,.,TRBV10-2,TGCGCCAGCAGTGAGGTCGGAGCCGGCTCTGGAAACACCATATATTTT,CASSEVGAGSGNTIYF
.,TRBJ1-1,.,TRBV2,TGTGCCAGCAATCGGTTCGCTGAAGCTTTCTTT,CASNRFAEAFF